These 23 T cell receptor beta chains came from one sample sequenced in a study of CD8+CD57+ T cells in acquired aplastic anemia. It was patients with CD8+CD57+ cell expansion by flow cytometry who were chosen for sequencing. Investigators profiled TCR beta VDJ and CDR3 from genomic DNA template. TCRdb re-derived calls from the reads in MiXCR, one entry per CDR3 protein. The sample lists fewer than 250,000 distinct CDR3 sequences, around 45% occurring once. The sequenced sample was sorted CD4+, CD8+, or CD8+CD57+ T cells (not recorded which) from PBMCs. All receptors derive from a human donor with aplastic anemia.

Comments on this clonotype: One end of the junction is discordant with germline, which a read error may explain. This chain joins TRBV15 and TRBJ2-1; 7 positions agree with TRBD2. The V gene's germline CDR1 is LNHNV and CDR2 YYDKDF (reference sequence). The CDR3 runs 14 residues. The CDR3 spells CATSREGGKNDQFF. The CDR3 DNA sequence: TGTGCCACCAGCAGAGAGGGAGGGAAAAATGATCAGTTCTTC.

This clonotype was detected a few times. The chain couples TRBV27 to TRBJ1-1; 10 bases line up with TRBD1. The trim removed 6 bases at V and 1 base at J, leaving 11 bases unmatched. CDR1 and CDR2 from the germline V gene are MNHEY and SMNVEV (reference sequence). This CDR3 contains 17 residues. The CDR3 coding sequence is TGTGCCAGCAGCCGTGACAGGGGGCGGACGAGGAACACTGAAGCTTTCTTT. This sequence encodes CASSRDRGRTRNTEAFF.

V and J are TRBV12-3 or TRBV12-4 and TRBJ2-7; either TRBD1 or TRBD2 may supply D (5 bases each). V was trimmed by 6 bases and J by 4 bases, leaving 19 bases between them. The CDR3 has 15 amino acids. Written as DNA, the CDR3 is TGTGCCAGCAGAGAAAGCCCCGGGACCCCTTACGAGCAGTACTTC. It yields the protein CASRESPGTPYEQYF.

This clonotype was observed at least ten times. The chain combines TRBV7-2 with TRBJ1-1; tentative D call: TRBD1 (5 bases). Germline V gives CDR1 SGHTA, CDR2 FQGNSA. CDR3 size: 15 residues. V gave up 0 bases and J gave up 0 bases, with 8 bases separating them. In DNA form, the CDR3 reads TGTGCCAGCAGCTTAGCAACAGGTATGAACACTGAAGCTTTCTTT. Residues: CASSLATGMNTEAFF.

Here the CDR3 reads CATHGRVFEGKDTQYF. Here the CDR3 DNA reads TGTGCCACCCACGGACGGGTCTTCGAAGGGAAAGATACGCAGTATTTT. The rearrangement links TRBV25-1 to TRBJ2-3; D is undetermined. Germline assignment: CDR1 MGHDK and CDR2 SYGVNS. Trimming removed 10 bases at V and 5 bases at J, with 25 bases between. The CDR3 sequence is 16 residues long.

This chain connects TRBV5-4 to TRBJ2-3; 10 positions match TRBD2. The CDR3 contains 17 residues. V dropped 2 bases and J dropped 0; count of bases not matched to a gene: 6. Germline lookup yields CDR1 SGHNT and CDR2 YYREEE (reference sequence). In DNA form, the CDR3 reads TGTGCCAGCAGCTTACTAGCGGGGACTACTAGCACAGATACGCAGTATTTT. Its protein product is CASSLLAGTTSTDTQYF.

This chain uses TRBV12-3 or TRBV12-4 with TRBJ1-2; the D is unclear. Deletions cut 1 base from V and 1 base from J, with 10 bases between. The length of the CDR3 is 15 residues. In DNA form, the CDR3 reads TGTGCCAGCAGTTTAGGGCAGACTCTTAACTATGGCTACACCTTC. Residues: CASSLGQTLNYGYTF.

This clonotype has a single count. The V call is TRBV29-1, the J call TRBJ2-7; TRBD1 or TRBD2 may be the D gene (6 bases each). The germline V gene encodes CDR1 SQVTM and CDR2 ANQGSEA. Deletions cut 6 bases from V and 5 bases from J, with 14 bases between. The CDR3 totals 12 residues. CDR3 in DNA: TGCAGCGTGGGACTTGGGACACACGAGCAGTACTTC. Its protein product is CSVGLGTHEQYF.

Here the CDR3 reads CASNGQGALNSPLHF. CDR3 coding DNA: TGTGCCAGCAACGGACAGGGGGCGTTGAATTCACCCCTCCACTTT. The chain couples TRBV7-9 to TRBJ1-6, with 11 bases aligning to TRBD1. Looked up from germline, CDR1 is SEHNR and CDR2 is FQNEAQ (reference sequence). Trimming took 7 bases from V and 7 from J; bases not matched to a gene: 6. The CDR3 extends over 15 amino acids.

This clonotype was found many times. V gene TRBV20-1 combines with J gene TRBJ1-2; 7 bases agree with TRBD1. Germline V gene lookup returns CDR1 DFQATT and CDR2 SNEGSKA (reference sequence). The CDR3 is made up of 12 amino acids. V dropped 5 bases and J dropped 3; count of bases not matched to a gene: 3. In DNA, the CDR3 is TGCAGTGCTCTCGACAGGGACTATGGCTACACCTTC. It yields the protein CSALDRDYGYTF.

This clonotype was seen ten or more times. The rearrangement uses TRBV15 and TRBJ1-1; no reliable D call. Germline CDR1 reads LNHNV; CDR2 reads YYDKDF (reference sequence). The CDR3 runs to 14 residues. The V end was cut by 1 base, the J end by 1 base, with 7 bases between. The CDR3, as DNA: TGTGCCACCAGCAGAGTAGCAGGGAACACTGAAGCTTTCTTT. Translation: CATSRVAGNTEAFF.

The chain has TRBV29-1 and TRBJ2-3, with TRBD1 matching 8 bases. The CDR3 has 16 amino acids. In germline, CDR1 is SQVTM, CDR2 ANQGSEA. J gave up 0 bases and V 1 base, and 6 bases lay outside the gene matches. This CDR3 is CSVEVGRGLSTDTQYF. The CDR3 nucleotides are TGCAGCGTTGAAGTTGGCAGGGGGCTTAGCACAGATACGCAGTATTTT.

This clonotype has ten or more counts. The chain recombines TRBV12-3 or TRBV12-4 with TRBJ2-1; D gene ambiguous. The germline V and J ends were trimmed by 8 bases and 1 base, with 12 bases remaining between them. The CDR3 has 14 residues. The CDR3 region has the DNA TGTGCCAGCGGCACGACGGTTTCCTACAATGAGCAGTTCTTC. It is translated as CASGTTVSYNEQFF.

This clonotype was counted ten times or more. The chain carries TRBV5-8 and TRBJ2-3, with 15 bases lining up with TRBD2. The CDR3 is made up of 18 amino acids. Germline CDR1 is SGHTS and CDR2 is YDEGEE. With 4 bases clipped from V and 1 base from J, the junction kept 7 bases outside the gene matches. The CDR3 region has the DNA TGTGCCAGCAGCGTAGGGACTAGCGGGAGGAGGGGCACAGATACGCAGTATTTT. Encoded protein: CASSVGTSGRRGTDTQYF.

Details on this clonotype: An end of the junction does not agree with germline; a read error may underlie this. The CDR3, as DNA: TGTGCCAGCAGCCCGGGGGGTCCGGGGTTAGACCTTAATGAAGAACTGTTTTTT. This translates into CASSPGGPGLDLNEELFF. V usage is TRBV9 and J usage is TRBJ1-4, with a weak D call TRBD1 (5 bases). The CDR3 runs 18 residues. Germline V lookup: CDR1 SGDLS, CDR2 YYNGEE.

This clonotype was seen only a few times. CDR3 sequence: CASTRGAGEQYF. The CDR3 region has the DNA TGTGCCAGCACCCGGGGAGCCGGGGAGCAGTACTTC. The V gene is TRBV27, the J gene TRBJ2-7; maybe TRBD2 (5 bases). Per germline, CDR1 MNHEY and CDR2 SMNVEV (reference sequence). The CDR3 consists of 12 residues. The germline V and J ends were trimmed by 7 bases and 7 bases, with 14 bases remaining between them.

Regarding this clonotype: A single base separates this from a much larger clone, so it may be a read error. The chain employs TRBV4-1 and TRBJ1-4; D unresolved. The CDR3 runs 12 residues. Trimming removed 1 base at V and 15 bases at J, with 12 bases between. Per germline, CDR1 MGHRA and CDR2 YSYEKL. CDR3 sequence reads: CASSQGNGGVFF. The CDR3 DNA sequence: TGCGCCAGCAGCCAAGGTAACGGTGGGGTGTTTTTT.

J is TRBJ1-1 and V is TRBV7-9; 8 nucleotides agree with TRBD1. J gave up 1 base and V 5 bases, and 6 bases lay outside the gene matches. This CDR3 is 15 amino acids long. Germline V gene data show CDR1 as SEHNR and CDR2 as FQNEAQ (reference sequence). CDR3 DNA sequence: TGTGCCAGCAGCCCAGGGACAGGCCCGAACACTGAAGCTTTCTTT. Translating gives CASSPGTGPNTEAFF.

The J gene is TRBJ1-6, the V gene TRBV15; 8 positions agree with TRBD1. CDR1 is LNHNV and CDR2 is YYDKDF in the germline V gene (reference sequence). The trim removed 9 bases at V and 6 bases at J, leaving 7 bases unmatched. The CDR3 totals 14 residues. CDR3 region: CATKLTGANSPLHF. The CDR3 bases are TGTGCCACTAAATTGACAGGGGCTAATTCACCCCTCCACTTT.

This clonotype appeared once. The chain links TRBV9 to TRBJ2-3; 8 bases agree with TRBD1. The CDR3 length is 18 residues. Unmatched junction bases numbered 10, after V lost 1 base and J lost 0 bases. Per the germline V gene, CDR1 is SGDLS and CDR2 is YYNGEE. Here the CDR3 DNA reads TGTGCCAGCAGCGTACTTCCAGGGACAGGCTTTAGCACAGATACGCAGTATTTT. Amino acid sequence: CASSVLPGTGFSTDTQYF. The variable domain in full, with the rest retrieved from reference TRBV9 and TRBJ2-3, is DSGVTQTPKHLITATGQRVTLRCSPRSGDLSVYWYQQSLDQGLQFLIQYYNGEERAKGNILERFSAQQFPDLHSELNLSSLELGDSALYFCASSVLPGTGFSTDTQYFGPGTRLTVL.

This chain links TRBV7-8 with TRBJ2-1, with 13 bases matching TRBD2. The CDR3 totals 20 residues. Trimming took 1 base from V and 1 from J; bases not matched to a gene: 10. Germline values: CDR1 SGHVS, CDR2 FQNEAQ. CDR3 sequence (DNA): TGTGCCAGCAGCTTAGAGTTAGGACTAGCGGGAGTTTGGTCCTACAATGAGCAGTTCTTC. It encodes CASSLELGLAGVWSYNEQFF.

The gene calls are TRBV7-8 and TRBJ2-5; 13 bases are a match to TRBD2. CDR1 SGHVS and CDR2 FQNEAQ come from the germline V gene. The CDR3 is 16 amino acids. With V trimmed by 8 bases and J by 1 base, 7 bases remained unmatched. The CDR3 DNA sequence: TGTGCCAGCTCACGCGGGACTAGCGGGACCCAAGAGACCCAGTACTTC. Translating it yields CASSRGTSGTQETQYF.

This clonotype came up many times. The V and J genes are TRBV10-3 and TRBJ2-7, with D uncertain. This CDR3 is built from 13 residues. Germline values: CDR1 ENHRY, CDR2 SYGVKD. Trimming took 5 bases from V and 1 from J, leaving 9 bases between them. As DNA, the CDR3 is TGTGCCATCAGTTCGAGCAGGTCCTACGAGCAGTACTTC. This gives the protein CAISSSRSYEQYF.